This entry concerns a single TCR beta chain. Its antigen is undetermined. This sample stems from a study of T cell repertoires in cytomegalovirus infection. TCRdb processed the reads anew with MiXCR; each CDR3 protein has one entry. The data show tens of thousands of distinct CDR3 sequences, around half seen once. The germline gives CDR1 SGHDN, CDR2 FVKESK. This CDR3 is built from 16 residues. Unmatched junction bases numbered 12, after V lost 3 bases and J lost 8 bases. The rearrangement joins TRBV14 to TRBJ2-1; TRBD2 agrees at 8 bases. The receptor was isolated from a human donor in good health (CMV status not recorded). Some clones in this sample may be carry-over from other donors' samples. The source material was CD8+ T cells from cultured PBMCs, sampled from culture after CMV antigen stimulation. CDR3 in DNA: TGTGCCAGCAGCCACTTGACCAGCGGGAGAGGCGATGAGCAGTTCTTC. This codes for CASSHLTSGRGDEQFF.